Following are 12 T cell receptor beta chains from one sample sequenced in a study of blood T cell repertoires in COVID-19. Sequencing used immunoSEQ multiplex PCR; TCRdb keeps in-frame clones, though not all of them. The sample carries some 260,000 clones, approximately 89% recorded once. Source material: peripheral blood. The source of these receptors is a woman aged 30 to 39 with COVID-19, enrolled during active disease.

This clone was picked up one time. The chain employs TRBV18 and TRBJ1-3; D call uncertain. V lost 3 bases to trimming and J lost 3 bases, with 24 bases between them. The CDR3 is 19 amino acids. Germline assignment: CDR1 KGHSH and CDR2 LQKENI. The CDR3 loop reads CASSPRRVAGDYVGNTIYF. The CDR3 coding sequence is TGTGCCAGCTCACCCCGGCGTGTGGCAGGTGATTACGTTGGAAACACCATATATTTT.

This chain joins TRBV3-1 (or the pseudogene TRBV3-2) and TRBJ2-5; no clear D gene. With 4 bases removed from V and 1 base from J, the gap between germline ends came to 16 bases. This CDR3 region has 16 residues. Looked up from germline, CDR1 is LGHDT and CDR2 is YNNKEL (reference sequence). The CDR3 bases are TGTGCCAGCAGCCGGCGAGTCCCCGGAGCCCAAGAGACCCAGTACTTC. Its protein is CASSRRVPGAQETQYF.

CDR3 region: CASSPGTNHNEQFF. The CDR3 DNA follows: TGCGCCAGCAGCCCCGGGACTAACCACAATGAGCAGTTCTTC. This sequence joins TRBV23-1 and TRBJ2-1; 7 nucleotides match TRBD2. TRBV23-1 belongs to the ORF category, with a function that is uncertain. With V trimmed by 6 bases and J by 5 bases, 7 bases remained unmatched. There are 14 residues in the CDR3.

The chain has TRBV5-1 and TRBJ1-2, with D possibly being TRBD1 (5 bases). The CDR3 covers 13 residues. Germline V gene sequence: CDR1 SGHRS, CDR2 YFSETQ. Between the trimmed V and J ends, which lost 3 bases and 2 bases, there was a span of 8 bases. In nucleotides, the CDR3 is TGCGCCAGCAGCTGGGGGGGAAACTATGGCTACACCTTC. Translating gives CASSWGGNYGYTF.

In DNA, the CDR3 is TGTGCCAGCAGCAGGGACAGTGGGGATATTGAAGCTTTCTTT. Translating gives CASSRDSGDIEAFF. The genes are TRBV6-4 and TRBJ1-1; 7 bases match TRBD1. From germline, CDR1 is MRHNA and CDR2 SNTAGT. Trimming removed 6 bases from V and 7 bases from J; junction bases left unmatched: 11. This CDR3 is 14 amino acids long.

This chain joins TRBV5-1 and TRBJ1-2; TRBD1 aligns across 12 bases. Germline CDR1 is SGHRS and CDR2 is YFSETQ. The CDR3 is 14 residues long. Trimming removed 4 bases from V and 6 bases from J; junction bases left unmatched: 4. CDR3 sequence reads: CASSVGQGADGYTF. The CDR3 nucleotides are TGCGCCAGCAGCGTGGGACAGGGGGCGGATGGCTACACCTTC.

The V call is TRBV24-1, the J call TRBJ1-5, with 8 bases lining up with TRBD1. V shed 9 bases and J 6 bases; nucleotides not matched to a gene: 6. CDR3 length equals 13 residues. Germline V gene lookup returns CDR1 KGHDR and CDR2 SFDVKD. Here the CDR3 reads CATLTGGFQPQHF. DNA of the CDR3: TGTGCCACCTTAACAGGGGGATTTCAGCCCCAGCATTTT.

The rearrangement joins TRBV7-9 to TRBJ2-2; tentative D call: TRBD1 (6 bases). The CDR3 runs to 16 residues. V gave up 2 bases and J gave up 1 base, with 11 bases separating them. CDR1 and CDR2 (germline): SEHNR, FQNEAQ (reference sequence). DNA for the CDR3: TGTGCCAGCAGCTTACTCACAGGGTTGAACACCGGGGAGCTGTTTTTT. This sequence encodes CASSLLTGLNTGELFF.

This rearrangement joins TRBV4-2 to TRBJ2-1, with 8 positions matching TRBD1. The V segment lost 1 base and the J segment 3 bases; nucleotides outside the gene matches: 5. The CDR3 is 16 residues long. Germline loops: CDR1 LGHNA, CDR2 YNFKEQ. CDR3 protein: CASSQGGQAIYNEQFF. CDR3 bases: TGTGCCAGCAGCCAAGGGGGACAGGCAATCTACAATGAGCAGTTCTTC.

The chain employs TRBV6-5 and TRBJ2-3, with TRBD2 as a possible D gene (6 bases). Per the germline V gene, CDR1 is MNHEY and CDR2 is SVGAGI. This CDR3 contains 13 residues. V lost 2 bases, J lost 3 bases, and 6 bases lay in between. CDR3 residues: CASSYRETDTQYF. CDR3 in DNA: TGTGCCAGCAGTTACCGGGAGACAGATACGCAGTATTTT.

In this sample, this clone turned up once. This chain uses TRBV6-4 with TRBJ1-1, with D tentatively TRBD1 (6 bases). The CDR3 spans 13 residues. Germline V gene data show CDR1 as MRHNA and CDR2 as SNTAGT. V lost 6 bases and J 3 bases, leaving 11 bases between the germline ends. This chain's CDR3 is CASSQDRDTEAFF. The CDR3 DNA reads as TGTGCCAGCAGCCAGGACAGAGACACTGAAGCTTTCTTT.

The chain employs TRBV28 and TRBJ2-4, with D possibly TRBD1 on 6 matching bases. This CDR3 contains 17 residues. In germline, CDR1 is MDHEN, CDR2 SYDVKM. V was pared by 4 bases and J by 2 bases, with 18 bases between. The CDR3 DNA sequence: TGTGCCAGCAGTTCAATTAGAGAGGGGGAGACCAAAAACATTCAGTACTTC. It is translated as CASSSIREGETKNIQYF.